A selection of T cell receptor beta chains follows, all from one sample in a study of blood T cell repertoires in COVID-19. Generated by immunoSEQ multiplex PCR, the TCRdb table keeps only in-frame clones and is missing some. The sample holds more than 150,000 clones, around 90% seen once. Sequencing was done on a sample of PBMCs or T cells enriched from blood (not recorded which). The receptors originated from a woman aged 30 to 39 who had recovered from COVID-19. Each CDR3 is given with its conserved first and last residue. A D gene is named only where the DNA matches it firmly.

V	J	length	D	CDR3	DNA
TRBV4-3	TRBJ2-7	16	-	CASSQDGLGRSYEQYF	TGCGCCAGCAGCCAAGATGGGCTGGGTCGGTCCTACGAGCAGTACTTC
TRBV19	TRBJ1-4	14	TRBD1	CASSGQVSNEKLFF	TGTGCCAGTAGTGGACAGGTCTCTAATGAAAAACTGTTTTTT
TRBV24-1	TRBJ1-5	14	TRBD1	CATTPGQVNQPQHF	TGTGCCACCACCCCGGGACAGGTCAATCAGCCCCAGCATTTT
TRBV6-9	TRBJ2-7	14	TRBD2	CASSYTREADEQYF	TGTGCCAGCAGTTACACGCGGGAGGCTGACGAGCAGTACTTC
TRBV12-5	TRBJ1-3	15	TRBD1	CASGLGTGVGNTIYF	TGTGCTAGTGGTTTGGGGACAGGGGTCGGAAACACCATATATTTT
TRBV18	TRBJ1-1	14	-	CASSRESGYTEAFF	TGTGCCAGCTCACGAGAATCGGGGTACACTGAAGCTTTCTTT
TRBV5-1	TRBJ1-1	12	-	CASRQGNTEAFF	TGCGCCAGCAGACAGGGGAACACTGAAGCTTTCTTT
TRBV5-1	TRBJ1-1	15	TRBD1	CASSTGGPFDTEAFF	TGCGCCAGCAGCACAGGGGGCCCTTTCGACACTGAAGCTTTCTTT
TRBV7-9	TRBJ1-1	12	-	CASSSSGTIAFF	TGTGCCAGCAGCTCTTCCGGGACAATCGCTTTCTTT
TRBV7-8	TRBJ2-5	17	TRBD2	CASSLGVFSGIQETQYF	TGTGCCAGCAGCTTAGGAGTGTTTAGCGGGATTCAAGAGACCCAGTACTTC
TRBV6-5	TRBJ2-7	11	-	CASSVAGEQYF	TGTGCCAGCAGCGTAGCTGGAGAGCAGTACTTC
TRBV2	TRBJ2-1	13	TRBD1	CASSSTGVGEQFF	TGTGCCAGCAGTAGTACAGGGGTCGGGGAGCAGTTCTTC
TRBV5-4	TRBJ2-1	14	-	CASSLHLASDEQFF	TGTGCCAGCAGCTTGCATTTAGCCAGCGATGAGCAGTTCTTC
TRBV6-5	TRBJ1-4	13	-	CASRQVANEKLFF	TGTGCCAGCCGACAGGTAGCTAATGAAAAACTGTTTTTT
TRBV27	TRBJ2-3	14	-	CASSLYSNTDTQYF	TGTGCCAGCAGTTTATATTCCAACACAGATACGCAGTATTTT
TRBV7-2	TRBJ1-1	14	TRBD1	CASSSTRQGHEAFF	TGTGCCAGCAGCTCAACAAGACAGGGTCATGAAGCTTTCTTT
TRBV9	TRBJ2-4	14	TRBD2	CASSDGGAEGIQYF	TGTGCCAGCAGCGACGGGGGGGCCGAGGGCATTCAGTACTTC